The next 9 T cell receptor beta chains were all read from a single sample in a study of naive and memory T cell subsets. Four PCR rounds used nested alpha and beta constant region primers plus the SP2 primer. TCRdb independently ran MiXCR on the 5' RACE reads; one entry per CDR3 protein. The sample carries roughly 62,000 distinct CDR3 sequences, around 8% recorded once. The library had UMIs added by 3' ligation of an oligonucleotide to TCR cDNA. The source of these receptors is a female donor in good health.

CDR3 DNA: TGCGCCAGCAGCTTGACTAGCGGAACGAACACCGGGGAGCTGTTTTTT. This codes for CASSLTSGTNTGELFF. The V call is TRBV5-1, the J call TRBJ2-2; 8 bases fit TRBD2. The CDR3 totals 16 residues. Germline trimming cut 1 base from V and 0 bases from J; bases unmatched to any gene: 2. Germline-derived CDR1 and CDR2 are SGHRS and YFSETQ.

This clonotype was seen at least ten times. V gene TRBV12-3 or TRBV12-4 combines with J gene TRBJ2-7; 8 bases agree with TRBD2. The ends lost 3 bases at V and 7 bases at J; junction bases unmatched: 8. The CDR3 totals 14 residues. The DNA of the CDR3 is TGTGCCAGCAGTTTGTTGGGACTAGGGGGTGAGCAGTACTTC. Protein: CASSLLGLGGEQYF.

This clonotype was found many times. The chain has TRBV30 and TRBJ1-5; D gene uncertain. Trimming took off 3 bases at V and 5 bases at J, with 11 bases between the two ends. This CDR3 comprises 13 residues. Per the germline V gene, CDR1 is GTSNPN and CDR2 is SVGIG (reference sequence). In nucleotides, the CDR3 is TGTGCCTGGAGCACGGAAGCGTATCAGCCCCAGCATTTT. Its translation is CAWSTEAYQPQHF.

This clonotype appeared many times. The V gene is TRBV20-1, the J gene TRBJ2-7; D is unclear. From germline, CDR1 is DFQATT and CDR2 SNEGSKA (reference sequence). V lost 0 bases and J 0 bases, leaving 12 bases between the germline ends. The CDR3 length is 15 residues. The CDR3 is CSARDPSLSSYEQYF. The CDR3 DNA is TGCAGTGCTAGAGATCCTTCCCTCAGCTCCTACGAGCAGTACTTC.

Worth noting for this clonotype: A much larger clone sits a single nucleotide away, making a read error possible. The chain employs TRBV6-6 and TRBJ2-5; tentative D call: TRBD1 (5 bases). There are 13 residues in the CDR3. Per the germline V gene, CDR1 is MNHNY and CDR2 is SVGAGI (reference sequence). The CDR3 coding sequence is TGTGACAGCCAGCAGGGCGAACAAGAGACCCAGTACTTC. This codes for CDSQQGEQETQYF.

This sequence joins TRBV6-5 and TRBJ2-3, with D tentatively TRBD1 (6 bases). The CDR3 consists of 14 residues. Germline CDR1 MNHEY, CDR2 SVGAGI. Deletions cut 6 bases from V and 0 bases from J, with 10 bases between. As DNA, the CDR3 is TGTGCCAGCAGGCAACAGGGTAGCACAGATACGCAGTATTTT. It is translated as CASRQQGSTDTQYF.

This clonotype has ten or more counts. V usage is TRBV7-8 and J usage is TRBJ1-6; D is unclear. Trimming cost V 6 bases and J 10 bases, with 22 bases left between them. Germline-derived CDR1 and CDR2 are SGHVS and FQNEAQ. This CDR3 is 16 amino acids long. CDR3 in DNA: TGTGCCAGCAGTTTTAGCGGTACGGGAAGAAGCTCACCCCTCCACTTT. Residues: CASSFSGTGRSSPLHF.

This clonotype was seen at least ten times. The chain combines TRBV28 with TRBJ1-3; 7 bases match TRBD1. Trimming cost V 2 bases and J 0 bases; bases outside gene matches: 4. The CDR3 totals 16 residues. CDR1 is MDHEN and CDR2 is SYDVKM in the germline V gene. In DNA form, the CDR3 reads TGTGCCAGCAGTTTAAGGGACAGACGCTCTGGAAACACCATATATTTT. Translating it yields CASSLRDRRSGNTIYF.

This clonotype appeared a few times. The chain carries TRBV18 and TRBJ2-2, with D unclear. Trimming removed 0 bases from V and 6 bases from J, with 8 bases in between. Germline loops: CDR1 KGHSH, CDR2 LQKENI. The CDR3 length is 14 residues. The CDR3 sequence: CASSPPSRPGELFF. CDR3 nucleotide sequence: TGTGCCAGCTCACCACCGAGCAGACCCGGGGAGCTGTTTTTT. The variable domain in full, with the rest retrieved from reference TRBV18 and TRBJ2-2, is NAGVMQNPRHLVRRRGQEARLRCSPMKGHSHVYWYRQLPEEGLKFMVYLQKENIIDESGMPKERFSAEFPKEGPSILRIQQVVRGDSAAYFCASSPPSRPGELFFGEGSRLTVL.